This TCR beta chain is drawn from a study of blood T cell repertoires in COVID-19. Method: immunoSEQ multiplex PCR; TCRdb's copy keeps in-frame clones and lacks some. The sample contains approximately 200,000 clones, about four fifths of which appear only once. From germline, CDR1 is LNHNV and CDR2 YYDKDF (reference sequence). The V end was cut by 2 bases, the J end by 0 bases, with 4 bases between. There are 13 residues in the CDR3. Recruits, aged roughly 18 to 95 years, lived in 24 US areas. In assigning cohorts, the study relied on participant-reported clinical history. Material for sequencing was PBMCs or T cells enriched from blood (not recorded which). This TCR was recovered from a man in his forties who had recovered from COVID-19. This chain connects TRBV15 to TRBJ2-5, with D hard to call. CDR3 nucleotides: TGTGCCACCAGCAGACCGTACCAAGAGACCCAGTACTTC. It codes for CATSRPYQETQYF.